There are a few counts of the clone carrying this T cell receptor (beta chain). The source of the sample is a study of glioma-infiltrating T cells after dendritic cell vaccination. This CDR3 comprises 15 residues. V shed 6 bases and J 1 base; nucleotides not matched to a gene: 3. Germline CDR1 MNHEY, CDR2 SVGAGI. Only in-frame clones appear in the TCRdb table, and some are missing; sequencing was by immunoSEQ multiplex PCR. The sample shows fewer than 85,000 clones, 85% to 90% of them seen only once. The source was blood, collected before dendritic cell vaccination. This receptor was obtained from a human donor with glioblastoma. The chain recombines TRBV6-5 with TRBJ2-3; 11 nucleotides agree with TRBD2. CDR3 coding DNA: TGTGCCAGCAGGGCGGGACTAGCGGGCACAGATACGCAGTATTTT. It yields the protein CASRAGLAGTDTQYF.